The 18 T cell receptor beta chains in this list originate from one sample, sequenced in a study of shared clonotypes between healthy human individuals. Sequencing used immunoSEQ multiplex PCR; TCRdb keeps in-frame clones, though not all of them. The sample has approximately 500,000 clones; 65% to 85% are singletons. The sequencing sample was made of PBMCs. The receptors come from a woman aged 40 to 50 in good health. Some clones in this sample may be carry-over from other donors' samples.

The chain combines TRBV9 with TRBJ2-5, with TRBD2 matching over 9 bases. V gave up 4 bases and J gave up 5 bases; unmatched junction bases: 12. CDR3 size: 16 residues. Germline V lookup: CDR1 SGDLS, CDR2 YYNGEE. The CDR3 spells CASSPRVAGDAETQYF. CDR3 nucleotide sequence: TGTGCCAGCAGCCCCCGGGTAGCGGGAGATGCGGAGACCCAGTACTTC. Full variable domain (outside the CDR3, taken from reference TRBV9 and TRBJ2-5): DSGVTQTPKHLITATGQRVTLRCSPRSGDLSVYWYQQSLDQGLQFLIQYYNGEERAKGNILERFSAQQFPDLHSELNLSSLELGDSALYFCASSPRVAGDAETQYFGPGTRLLVL.

V and J are TRBV7-9 and TRBJ1-1; D gene uncertain. V was cut by 0 bases and J by 5 bases, with 7 bases left in between. CDR1 and CDR2 (germline): SEHNR, FQNEAQ (reference sequence). The CDR3 has 13 amino acids. The CDR3 DNA sequence: TGTGCCAGCAGCTTAGCGCTCGTAACTGAAGCTTTCTTT. This translates into CASSLALVTEAFF.

This clone was counted a single time. The chain carries TRBV11-2 and TRBJ2-1, with D possibly TRBD2 on 6 matching bases. CDR3 length equals 15 residues. Trimming took off 3 bases at V and 6 bases at J, with 15 bases between the two ends. Germline CDR1 reads SGHAT; CDR2 reads FQNNGV. In DNA, the CDR3 is TGTGCCAGCAGCTTGAGCGAGACTAGGAGCAATGAGCAGTTCTTC. Amino acids: CASSLSETRSNEQFF.

The chain combines TRBV5-4 with TRBJ1-2; 9 nucleotides align to TRBD1. This CDR3 is built from 13 residues. J was trimmed by 6 bases and V by 4 bases; bases with no gene match: 4. Germline-derived CDR1 and CDR2 are SGHNT and YYREEE (reference sequence). CDR3 coding DNA: TGTGCCAGCAGCAATAGACAGGGGGATGGCTACACCTTC. Residues: CASSNRQGDGYTF.

V and J are TRBV18 and TRBJ2-3; 8 positions agree with TRBD2. Germline assignment: CDR1 KGHSH and CDR2 LQKENI. With V trimmed by 3 bases and J by 0 bases, 5 bases remained unmatched. The CDR3 length is 16 residues. CDR3 DNA sequence: TGTGCCAGCTCACCTACGGGAGGGCCGAGCACAGATACGCAGTATTTT. Amino acid sequence: CASSPTGGPSTDTQYF.

This rearrangement joins TRBV4-3 to TRBJ1-4; possibly TRBD1 for D (6 bases). Germline V gene lookup returns CDR1 LGHNA and CDR2 YSLEER. V lost 4 bases to trimming and J lost 8 bases, with 17 bases between them. The CDR3 is made up of 15 amino acids. The chain's CDR3 is CASSPQPGAVEKLFF. DNA for the CDR3: TGCGCCAGCAGCCCCCAACCAGGGGCCGTCGAAAAACTGTTTTTT.

This chain joins TRBV28 and TRBJ2-2; 11 bases line up with TRBD2. Germline V gene data show CDR1 as MDHEN and CDR2 as SYDVKM. V lost 7 bases to trimming and J lost 4 bases; unmatched junction nucleotides: 5. The CDR3 contains 15 residues. As DNA, the CDR3 is TGTGCCAGCACCTTTAGCGGGAGGGGCACCGGGGAGCTGTTTTTT. Amino acid sequence: CASTFSGRGTGELFF.

The gene calls are TRBV9 and TRBJ2-1, with 10 bases lining up with TRBD2. Unmatched junction bases numbered 3, after V lost 7 bases and J lost 5 bases. This CDR3 has 13 amino acids. CDR1 is SGDLS, CDR2 YYNGEE, per germline. CDR3 sequence: CASGGTSDNEQFF. The CDR3 DNA sequence: TGTGCCAGCGGCGGGACTAGCGACAATGAGCAGTTCTTC.

Notes on this clone: A far larger clone is one nucleotide away, so this likely arose from a read error. Other DNA sequences within the sample encode an identical CDR3. The rearrangement uses TRBV11-2 and TRBJ2-1; D remains ambiguous. Germline-derived CDR1 and CDR2 are SGHAT and FQNNGV. The CDR3 covers 12 residues. The CDR3 nucleotides are TGTGCTAGCAGCTTTGACCACAATGAGCAGTTCTTC. It encodes CASSFDHNEQFF.

In its sample, this clone was seen a few times. The J gene is TRBJ2-7, the V gene TRBV5-1; no firm D call. The CDR3 covers 13 residues. Germline CDR1 and CDR2: SGHRS and YFSETQ. V was pared by 3 bases and J by 2 bases, with 9 bases between. CDR3 DNA: TGCGCCAGCAGCTCAGACACTACCTACGAGCAGTACTTC. The encoded protein is CASSSDTTYEQYF.

As regards this clone: This likely traces to a read error, being one base from a far larger clone. Distinct nucleotide sequences in the sample also encode this CDR3. The J gene is TRBJ2-3, the V gene TRBV30; no definite D call. Per the germline V gene, CDR1 is GTSNPN and CDR2 is SVGIG (reference sequence). This CDR3 comprises 12 residues. This chain's CDR3 is CAWSLETDTQYF. For the CDR3, the DNA is TGCGCCTGGAGTCTGGAGACAGATACGCAGTATTTT. Full variable domain (outside the CDR3, taken from reference TRBV30 and TRBJ2-3): SQTIHQWPATLVQPVGSPLSLECTVEGTSNPNLYWYRQAAGRGLQLLFYSVGIGQISSEVPQNLSASRPQDRQFILSSKKLLLSDSGFYLCAWSLETDTQYFGPGTRLTVL.

V usage is TRBV5-5 and J usage is TRBJ2-5; unclear D gene. There are 16 residues in the CDR3. CDR1 SGHKS and CDR2 YYEKEE come from the germline V gene (reference sequence). Trimming stripped 0 bases from V and 5 bases from J, with 17 bases between. DNA of the CDR3: TGTGCCAGCAGCTTGGGCACAGTTGCTCTTGGGGAGACCCAGTACTTC. Its protein is CASSLGTVALGETQYF. The full variable domain, its missing parts supplied by reference TRBV5-5 and TRBJ2-5, is DAGVTQSPTHLIKTRGQQVTLRCSPISGHKSVSWYQQVLGQGPQFIFQYYEKEERGRGNFPDRFSARQFPNYSSELNVNALLLGDSALYLCASSLGTVALGETQYFGPGTRLLVL.

Notes on this clone: A read error is likely here: a far larger clone is one base away. Other DNA sequences from this sample encode an identical CDR3 as well. This chain links TRBV28 with TRBJ2-2; D not resolved. CDR3 length: 15 residues. Trimming stripped 9 bases from V and 5 bases from J, with 19 bases between. The germline V gene has CDR1 MDHEN and CDR2 SYDVKM. Here the CDR3 reads CASSTITTGTGELFF. The CDR3 bases are TGTGCCAGTAGTACGATAACCACTGGGACCGGGGAGCTGTTTTTT.

This clone has only one observation. Within the sample, other DNA sequences also encode this same CDR3. The chain recombines TRBV9 with TRBJ1-5, with 7 bases matching TRBD1. This CDR3 has 15 amino acids. Germline CDR1 SGDLS, CDR2 YYNGEE. With V trimmed by 0 bases and J by 4 bases, 4 bases remained unmatched. The CDR3 DNA sequence: TGTGCCAGCAGCGTAGGACAGGGCCCGAATCAGCCCCAGCATTTT. Amino acids: CASSVGQGPNQPQHF.

V usage is TRBV11-3 and J usage is TRBJ2-5; 7 nucleotides line up with TRBD2. CDR1 is SGHNT and CDR2 is YENEEA in the germline V gene. This CDR3 is 18 amino acids long. J was trimmed by 5 bases and V by 4 bases; bases with no gene match: 19. CDR3 bases: TGTGCCAGCAGCTCCCCCCGGGGTCGTGGGAGGGTGAAGGAGACCCAGTACTTC. This codes for CASSSPRGRGRVKETQYF.

This chain connects TRBV11-1 to TRBJ1-2; a weak D match, TRBD1 (5 bases). Per the germline V gene, CDR1 is SGHAT and CDR2 is FQDESV (reference sequence). V was cut by 6 bases and J by 4 bases, with 12 bases left in between. CDR3 length equals 13 residues. CDR3 coding DNA: TGTGCCAGCAGTCGCCGGGGGACCTATGGCTACACCTTC. As protein: CASSRRGTYGYTF.

The chain employs TRBV29-1 and TRBJ2-7, with TRBD2 matching 10 bases. With 1 base clipped from V and 5 bases from J, the junction kept 2 bases outside the gene matches. From germline, CDR1 is SQVTM and CDR2 ANQGSEA. The CDR3 runs 13 residues. In DNA, the CDR3 is TGCAGCGTTGAAGGCAGCGGGAGGGACGAGCAGTACTTC. This sequence encodes CSVEGSGRDEQYF.

Comment on this clone: A far larger clone is a single base away, which makes a read error likely. The chain is built from TRBV6-1 and TRBJ2-7, with no clear D. The CDR3 loop spans 13 amino acids. Looked up from germline, CDR1 is MNHNS and CDR2 is SASEGT. The CDR3 protein is CASSEWQTYKQYF. The CDR3 bases are TGTGCCAGCAGTGAATGGCAGACCTACAAGCAGTACTTC.